Listed below are T cell receptor beta chains from one sample, sequenced in a study of blood T cell repertoires in COVID-19. The assay was immunoSEQ multiplex PCR, and TCRdb's table has in-frame clones only and misses some. This sample carries about 52,000 clones, roughly 86% of them seen once, and the ten largest clones take roughly 25%. The sequenced material came from peripheral blood. These TCRs come from a woman of 80 years or more with acute or convalescent COVID-19. The CDR3 runs from the conserved cysteine through the conserved F or W. The D gene is left open where the match is weak. Clone size is shown for a subset of rows, as once, few, many or a class of expanded clone.

j_call,clone_size,v_call,d_call,cdr3_nt,cdr3_aa
TRBJ2-5,NA,TRBV9,NA,TGTGCCAGCAGCGTGGGGGGGCTCATGGAGGAGACCCAGTACTTC,CASSVGGLMEETQYF
TRBJ2-2,once,TRBV10-3,TRBD1,TGTGCCATCAGTGAGACAGGGGCGAACACCGGGGAGCTGTTTTTT,CAISETGANTGELFF
TRBJ1-5,NA,TRBV19,TRBD1,TGTGCCAGTAGATCCGGGACAGGGTATCCTGGTCAGCCCCAGCATTTT,CASRSGTGYPGQPQHF
TRBJ1-6,NA,TRBV10-2,TRBD1,TGCGCCAGCAGAAGGGACAGAAATAATTCACCCCTCCACTTT,CASRRDRNNSPLHF
TRBJ1-3,NA,TRBV5-8,NA,TGTGCCAGCAGCTTGGTTCGGGGCTCTGGAAACACCATATATTTT,CASSLVRGSGNTIYF
TRBJ1-1,NA,TRBV6-6,NA,TGTGCCAGCAGACTACAGGGTGGCATGAACACTGAAGCTTTCTTT,CASRLQGGMNTEAFF
TRBJ2-7,NA,TRBV18,TRBD1,TGTGCCAGCTCACTCGGACAGGGACCCGCCTACGAGCAGTACTTC,CASSLGQGPAYEQYF
TRBJ1-2,NA,TRBV28,NA,TGTGCCAGCAGTGCGGGACGGGAGAACTATGGCTACACCTTC,CASSAGRENYGYTF
TRBJ2-5,NA,TRBV18,NA,TGTGCCAGCTCACCACTATCGCCGGGATCGGGAACCACCAAACAAGAGACCCAGTACTTC,CASSPLSPGSGTTKQETQYF
TRBJ1-1,NA,TRBV5-1,NA,TGCGCCAGCAGTCATGGAACTAGGGTGGGGAACACTGAAGCTTTCTTT,CASSHGTRVGNTEAFF
TRBJ2-3,NA,TRBV10-1,NA,TGCGCCAGCAGTGAGTCGGGACCGGGGGCAGATACGCAGTATTTT,CASSESGPGADTQYF
TRBJ1-5,few,TRBV18,NA,TGTGCCAGCTCACCAGGGGGGGCGTTTTCGCCCCAGCATTTT,CASSPGGAFSPQHF
TRBJ1-6,NA,TRBV28,NA,TGTGCCAGCAGTTTGGGGCAGTACCGAAAGCCCCTCCACTTT,CASSLGQYRKPLHF
TRBJ2-1,NA,TRBV2,NA,TGTGCCAGCAGTGATTTGGGCGAGCAGTTCTTC,CASSDLGEQFF
TRBJ2-4,NA,TRBV11-3,TRBD1,TGTGCCAGCAGCTCGGGGACAGACAAAAACATTCAGTACTTC,CASSSGTDKNIQYF
TRBJ2-2,few,TRBV18,NA,TGTGCCAGCTCGTCATCGGGGAGCCACGGGGAGCTGTTTTTT,CASSSSGSHGELFF
TRBJ1-1,NA,TRBV19,NA,TGTGCCAGTATCAGGGGCACTGAAGCTTTCTTT,CASIRGTEAFF
TRBJ2-7,NA,TRBV21-1,NA,TGTGCCCCCGACACTGTATGCTCCTACGAGCAGTACTTC,CAPDTVCSYEQYF
TRBJ2-1,NA,TRBV7-3,TRBD1,TGTGCCAGCAGCGGGACAGGGGACCATGAGCAGTTCTTC,CASSGTGDHEQFF
TRBJ1-4,NA,TRBV25-1,TRBD1,TGTGCCAGCAGGAGCAGGGGGCGAAACTTTAATGAAAAACTGTTTTTT,CASRSRGRNFNEKLFF
TRBJ1-1,few,TRBV11-3,TRBD1,TGTGCCAGCAGCACCCTGACAGGGATGGGCACTGAAGCTTTCTTT,CASSTLTGMGTEAFF
TRBJ2-7,NA,TRBV3-1/TRBV3-2,NA,TGTGCCAGCAGCCAAGATATGGAAGGGGCCTACGAGCAGTACTTC,CASSQDMEGAYEQYF
TRBJ2-3,NA,TRBV10-3,TRBD2,TGTGCCACCCGGCGGGAGGGCCCAGATACGCAGTATTTT,CATRREGPDTQYF
TRBJ2-1,NA,TRBV7-3,TRBD1,TGTGCCAGCAGCTTGGACAGGAATGAGCAGTTCTTC,CASSLDRNEQFF
TRBJ1-2,once,TRBV4-1,NA,TGCGCCAGCAGCCAAGATAACCAGGCGGGGAACTATGGCTACACCTTC,CASSQDNQAGNYGYTF
TRBJ1-1,once,TRBV24-1,TRBD1,TGTGCCACCAGTGATTTGAAGGACAGGGCTACTGAAGCTTTCTTT,CATSDLKDRATEAFF
TRBJ1-3,few,TRBV19,TRBD1,TGTGCCAGTAGTAGCCTTGGGACAGCCTCTGGAAACACCATATATTTT,CASSSLGTASGNTIYF
TRBJ1-5,NA,TRBV28,TRBD1,TGTGCCAGCAGTTTAACAGGGGGTGGTCAGCCCCAGCATTTT,CASSLTGGGQPQHF
TRBJ1-4,few,TRBV15,NA,TGTGCCACCAGCAGTGGGTGGGAGGAAAAACTGTTTTTT,CATSSGWEEKLFF
TRBJ1-4,once,TRBV2,TRBD1,TGTGCCAGCACCTCGGACAGGACTACAACTAATGAAAAACTGTTTTTT,CASTSDRTTTNEKLFF
TRBJ2-7,NA,TRBV25-1,NA,TGTGCCAGCAGTGAATTAGGGACAGAGCAGTACTTC,CASSELGTEQYF
TRBJ2-3,NA,TRBV6-4,NA,TGTGCCAGCAGTGAACTATTCGGAGGAACAGATACGCAGTATTTT,CASSELFGGTDTQYF
TRBJ1-6,NA,TRBV14,NA,TGTGCCAGCAGCCAAGATCTTTTGGGAGTCGGTTCACCCCTCCACTTT,CASSQDLLGVGSPLHF
TRBJ1-1,NA,TRBV7-6,TRBD1,TGTGCCAGCAGCCTTGGACAGGTCGGGGCCACTGAAGCTTTCTTT,CASSLGQVGATEAFF
TRBJ2-1,NA,TRBV3-1/TRBV3-2,TRBD2,TGTGCCAGCAGCCAACCCCGGACTAGGCCGAGCTCCTACAATGAGCAGTTCTTC,CASSQPRTRPSSYNEQFF
TRBJ2-2,NA,TRBV18,TRBD1,TGTGCCAGCTCACCCCTGGGGACAGGGTACACCGGGGAGCTGTTTTTT,CASSPLGTGYTGELFF
TRBJ2-3,NA,TRBV5-1,TRBD2,TGCGCCAGCAGATCTAGCGGGAGTAAAGATACGCAGTATTTT,CASRSSGSKDTQYF
TRBJ1-1,NA,TRBV18,TRBD1,TGTGCCAGCTCAAGTCGACAGGGGGGCACTGAAGCTTTCTTT,CASSSRQGGTEAFF
TRBJ2-2,NA,TRBV28,NA,TGTGCCAGCAGTTTATTTGCAGGGACCGGGGAGCTGTTTTTT,CASSLFAGTGELFF
TRBJ1-5,NA,TRBV14,TRBD1,TGTGCCAGCAGCCGGACAGGGGACCAGCCCCAGCATTTT,CASSRTGDQPQHF
TRBJ2-3,NA,TRBV9,NA,TGTGCCAGCAGCGTAGCAATCACAGATACGCAGTATTTT,CASSVAITDTQYF
TRBJ1-4,NA,TRBV19,TRBD1,TGTGCCAGTAGTTTCCCCACAGGGGGAACTAATGAAAAACTGTTTTTT,CASSFPTGGTNEKLFF
TRBJ1-6,NA,TRBV6-5,NA,TGTGCCAGCAGGAATCAGGGTCATAATTCACCCCTCCACTTT,CASRNQGHNSPLHF
TRBJ2-5,NA,TRBV5-4,TRBD2,TGTGCCAGCAGCTTGGCCGGGCGGGGGGGCCAAGAGACCCAGTACTTC,CASSLAGRGGQETQYF
TRBJ2-2,NA,TRBV6-4,TRBD1,TGTGCCAGCAGTGTTACAGGGGGAATCGGGGAGCTGTTTTTT,CASSVTGGIGELFF
TRBJ1-3,NA,TRBV3-1/TRBV3-2,TRBD1,TGTGCCAGCAGCCAAACAGGGGAGGCCATATATTTT,CASSQTGEAIYF
TRBJ1-6,NA,TRBV30,NA,TGTGCCCTACAGGGCTATGGGGATTCACCCCTCCACTTT,CALQGYGDSPLHF
TRBJ2-3,NA,TRBV9,NA,TGTGCCAGCAGCGCCCTGGGCGAAAGCCCCAGCACAGATACGCAGTATTTT,CASSALGESPSTDTQYF
TRBJ2-3,NA,TRBV5-1,TRBD2,TGCGCCAGCACCCTTAGCGGGGGCCCGACAGATACGCAGTATTTT,CASTLSGGPTDTQYF
TRBJ1-1,NA,TRBV11-3,NA,TGTGCCAGCAGGAGTTTTGGCACTGAAGCTTTCTTT,CASRSFGTEAFF